The 26 T cell receptor beta chains reported below all come from one sample, sequenced in a study of blood T cell repertoires in COVID-19 (dated by TCRdb to the early 2020s). Library construction relied on the immunoSEQ multiplex PCR assay. The immuneACCESS repertoire file appears here via TCRdb, limited to in-frame rearrangements. These files lack a portion of the clones; in checked studies, under half of the deficit traces to unresolved V genes, and the cause of the others is not known. Within this sample are 200,000 to 250,000 clones, with about nine tenths of them counted one time only. Jointly, the top ten make up over 3% of the sample. Sequencing used PBMCs or T cells enriched from blood (not recorded which). The receptors stem from a woman aged 45-65 years in a cohort exposed to, infected with or recovered from COVID-19 (not recorded which).

The chain joins TRBV5-6 to TRBJ1-2, with D possibly matching TRBD1 (6 bases). Trimming stripped 0 bases from V and 2 bases from J, with 8 bases between. Germline assignment: CDR1 SGHDT and CDR2 YYEEEE. The CDR3 runs 14 residues. The CDR3: CASSLGTANYGYTF. Here the CDR3 DNA reads TGTGCCAGCAGCTTGGGGACAGCGAACTATGGCTACACCTTC.

The V call is TRBV6-4, the J call TRBJ1-2; D not resolved. Germline V CDR1 and CDR2: MRHNA, SNTAGT. The CDR3 is 14 amino acids. V lost 5 bases to trimming and J lost 0 bases, with 10 bases between them. The CDR3 DNA sequence: TGTGCCAGCAGTCCCACAGCAGCTAACTATGGCTACACCTTC. It specifies CASSPTAANYGYTF.

CDR3 sequence reads: CAWSAVDRLNTEAFF. CDR3 coding DNA: TGTGCCTGGAGCGCTGTAGACAGGCTGAACACTGAAGCTTTCTTT. The chain recombines TRBV30 with TRBJ1-1; the D gene is possibly TRBD1 (6 bases). CDR3 length: 15 residues. V was clipped by 3 bases and J by 0 bases, with 14 bases between them. CDR1 is GTSNPN and CDR2 is SVGIG in the germline V gene (reference sequence).

This clone showed up just once. V and J are TRBV5-8 and TRBJ2-1; 13 bases fit TRBD2. Germline V gives CDR1 SGHTS, CDR2 YDEGEE. The V gene end was trimmed by 0 bases and the J gene end by 7 bases; junction bases not matched to a gene: 7. CDR3 length equals 17 residues. In DNA, the CDR3 is TGTGCCAGCAGCTTGGTTAAACTAGCGGGGGGGCGGAATGAGCAGTTCTTC. Its protein product is CASSLVKLAGGRNEQFF.

For the CDR3, the DNA is TGCGCCAGCAGCGCCAGTCGGGAGGGCGCTGAAGCTTTCTTT. Amino acid sequence: CASSASREGAEAFF. The chain has TRBV5-1 and TRBJ1-1, with unresolved D. Trimming shortened V by 4 bases and J by 6 bases, and 16 bases separated the two germline ends. Germline values: CDR1 SGHRS, CDR2 YFSETQ. This CDR3 has 14 residues.

The rearrangement links TRBV4-2 to TRBJ2-5, with 7 bases lining up with TRBD1. The CDR3 spans 15 residues. The germline gives CDR1 LGHNA, CDR2 YNFKEQ. After removal of 4 bases from V and 2 bases from J, the junction contained 7 bases not matched to a gene. CDR3 bases: TGTGCCAGCAGCCCTTCGGACAGGCCACAAGAGACCCAGTACTTC. Translation: CASSPSDRPQETQYF.

The chain carries TRBV3-1 (or the pseudogene TRBV3-2) and TRBJ2-7, with D possibly being TRBD2 (5 bases). V was clipped by 1 base and J by 6 bases, with 10 bases between them. The V gene's germline CDR1 is LGHDT and CDR2 YNNKEL (reference sequence). The CDR3 length is 13 residues. The CDR3 sequence: CASSQGSGSEQYF. The CDR3 DNA follows: TGTGCCAGCAGCCAAGGATCGGGATCCGAGCAGTACTTC.

This clone has just a few counts. CDR3 DNA: TGTGCCAGCAGCTTAGTTGAGGGCACTGAAGCTTTCTTT. It is translated as CASSLVEGTEAFF. The chain couples TRBV7-2 to TRBJ1-1, with D unresolved. The CDR3 spans 13 residues. CDR1 SGHTA and CDR2 FQGNSA come from the germline V gene. V lost 1 base, J lost 4 bases, and 7 bases lay in between.

The CDR3 sequence: CASIPSQREQYF. CDR3 coding DNA: TGTGCCAGCATCCCATCTCAGAGGGAGCAGTACTTC. The V gene is TRBV12-1, the J gene TRBJ2-7; TRBD2, the table's D call, was not compared with the DNA. TRBV12-1 is tagged as a pseudogene. This CDR3 has 12 residues.

The chain carries TRBV5-4 and TRBJ2-3, with 12 bases identical to TRBD2. Losses at the gene ends were 3 bases for V and 0 bases for J; bases not matched to a gene: 8. CDR1 SGHNT and CDR2 YYREEE come from the germline V gene (reference sequence). The CDR3 has 18 amino acids. DNA for the CDR3: TGTGCCAGCAGCTCGGGACTAGCGGGTGCCCATAGCACAGATACGCAGTATTTT. Protein: CASSSGLAGAHSTDTQYF.

The chain uses TRBV5-4 and TRBJ1-4; 7 bases are shared with TRBD1. This CDR3 comprises 16 residues. Germline V CDR1 and CDR2: SGHNT, YYREEE (reference sequence). Trimming at V came to 3 bases and at J to 7 bases, leaving 12 bases not matched to a gene. The CDR3 region has the DNA TGTGCCAGCAGCTCTCACAAGACAGGGTTAACTGAAAAACTGTTTTTT. This encodes CASSSHKTGLTEKLFF. Variable domain in full (rest from reference TRBV5-4 and TRBJ1-4): ETGVTQSPTHLIKTRGQQVTLRCSSQSGHNTVSWYQQALGQGPQFIFQYYREEENGRGNFPPRFSGLQFPNYSSELNVNALELDDSALYLCASSSHKTGLTEKLFFGSGTQLSVL.

J is TRBJ1-2 and V is TRBV2; D ambiguous. V dropped 7 bases and J dropped 0 bases, with 21 bases sitting between them. The germline gives CDR1 SNHLY, CDR2 FYNNEI. There are 17 residues in the CDR3. The CDR3 bases are TGTGCCAGCAAGAGGAGCAGAGAAGAGTTAGCTAACTATGGCTACACCTTC. Protein: CASKRSREELANYGYTF. Drawing the rest from reference TRBV2 and TRBJ1-2, the complete variable domain is EPEVTQTPSHQVTQMGQEVILRCVPISNHLYFYWYRQILGQKVEFLVSFYNNEISEKSEIFDDQFSVERPDGSNFTLKIRSTKLEDSAMYFCASKRSREELANYGYTFGSGTRLTVV.

The chain is built from TRBV19 and TRBJ1-2, with TRBD1 as a possible D gene (5 bases). Germline-derived CDR1 and CDR2 are LNHDA and SQIVND (reference sequence). The V end lost 10 bases, the J end lost 4 bases, and 16 bases lay between the germline ends. The CDR3 consists of 13 residues. The CDR3 protein is CATLGEGSYGYTF. The CDR3 coding sequence is TGTGCCACTCTTGGGGAGGGGTCCTATGGCTACACCTTC.

The V call is TRBV24-1, the J call TRBJ2-2, with TRBD1 matching 7 bases. The CDR3 runs 13 residues. The V gene's germline CDR1 is KGHDR and CDR2 SFDVKD. The V and J ends lost 8 bases and 4 bases, in that order; junction bases with no gene match: 3. In DNA form, the CDR3 reads TGTGCCACCAAGAGGGGGCGCACCGGGGAGCTGTTTTTT. This sequence encodes CATKRGRTGELFF.

CDR3 bases: TGCAGTGCTAGCGGGGGGGGCGAGCAGTTCTTC. This translates into CSASGGGEQFF. The rearrangement joins TRBV20-1 to TRBJ2-1; TRBD2 agrees at 8 bases. The V gene's germline CDR1 is DFQATT and CDR2 SNEGSKA (reference sequence). This CDR3 region has 11 residues. J gave up 10 bases and V 3 bases, and 2 bases lay outside the gene matches.

This chain links TRBV18 with TRBJ2-7; TRBD1 might be the D (5 bases). The length of the CDR3 is 12 residues. The germline CDR1 and CDR2 sequences are KGHSH and LQKENI. Deletions cut 4 bases from V and 4 bases from J, with 8 bases between. The CDR3 is CASSQTDYEQYF. The CDR3 DNA sequence: TGTGCCAGCTCACAGACAGATTACGAGCAGTACTTC.

This clone occurred once. The chain joins TRBV2 to TRBJ1-2; 8 bases are shared with TRBD1. V lost 6 bases and J lost 3; bases outside the gene matches: 3. This CDR3 has 13 residues. The germline gives CDR1 SNHLY, CDR2 FYNNEI. For the CDR3, the DNA is TGTGCCAGCAGGGAGGGACAGGACTATGGCTACACCTTC. Translation gives CASREGQDYGYTF.

In the case of this clone: The same CDR3 can be traced to other DNA sequences in this sample. Here the CDR3 reads CASSIGGGAYEQYF. As DNA, the CDR3 is TGTGCCAGTAGTATAGGCGGGGGCGCCTACGAGCAGTACTTC. This rearrangement joins TRBV19 to TRBJ2-7, with D tentatively TRBD2 (7 bases). CDR1 and CDR2 (germline): LNHDA, SQIVND (reference sequence). This CDR3 is built from 14 residues. Trimming removed 1 base from V and 2 bases from J, with 9 bases in between.

This chain uses TRBV19 with TRBJ1-2; no clear D gene. V shed 3 bases and J shed 4 bases, with 9 bases lying between them. The germline V gene encodes CDR1 LNHDA and CDR2 SQIVND (reference sequence). The CDR3 consists of 13 residues. CDR3 sequence reads: CASSIRDVYGYTF. CDR3 bases: TGTGCCAGTAGTATCCGAGATGTCTATGGCTACACCTTC.

This clone was counted a single time. This chain uses TRBV3-1 (or the pseudogene TRBV3-2) with TRBJ2-7; weak D call: TRBD1 (6 bases). CDR1 is LGHDT, CDR2 YNNKEL, per germline (reference sequence). This CDR3 has 15 residues. V was shortened by 4 bases and J by 1 base, with 14 bases between the two germline ends. The CDR3 coding sequence is TGTGCCAGCAGCCTCCGGACAGATCCTTCCTACGAGCAGTACTTC. As protein: CASSLRTDPSYEQYF.

The chain carries TRBV4-3 and TRBJ2-5; D gene unclear. The germline V gene encodes CDR1 LGHNA and CDR2 YSLEER. The ends were cut back, 4 bases at V and 9 bases at J, with 6 bases in the middle. The CDR3 sequence is 10 residues long. The CDR3: CASSPPSQYF. Written as DNA, the CDR3 is TGCGCCAGCAGCCCCCCCTCCCAGTACTTC.

The V call is TRBV4-1, the J call TRBJ1-2, with D perhaps matching TRBD1 (5 bases). There are 14 residues in the CDR3. The germline gives CDR1 MGHRA, CDR2 YSYEKL. V was pared by 4 bases and J by 1 base, with 10 bases between. The CDR3 DNA reads as TGCGCCAGCAGCCTGACAGTAAATAACTATGGCTACACCTTC. Translated, it gives CASSLTVNNYGYTF.

This clone was counted between two and nine times. V gene TRBV6-5 combines with J gene TRBJ1-3, with D possibly matching TRBD1 (6 bases). Looked up from germline, CDR1 is MNHEY and CDR2 is SVGAGI. The CDR3 runs 13 residues. V was pared by 6 bases and J by 0 bases, with 6 bases between. CDR3 DNA sequence: TGTGCCAGCAGGGGACACTCTGGAAACACCATATATTTT. This gives the protein CASRGHSGNTIYF.

The J gene is TRBJ2-7, the V gene TRBV12-3 or TRBV12-4; D is possibly TRBD1 (6 bases). Deletions cut 2 bases from V and 5 bases from J, with 10 bases between. CDR3 length equals 13 residues. CDR3 bases: TGTGCCAGCAGTTTACCCAACAGGGACGAGCAGTACTTC. This translates into CASSLPNRDEQYF.

The chain combines TRBV5-6 with TRBJ2-3; D may be TRBD2 (6 bases). The V gene lost 1 base and the J gene lost 8 bases, with 8 bases spanning the gap. The CDR3 has 12 amino acids. The V gene's germline CDR1 is SGHDT and CDR2 YYEEEE. Here the CDR3 DNA reads TGTGCCAGCAGCTTGTTAGCGGCTACGCAGTATTTT. Encoded protein: CASSLLAATQYF.

The chain combines TRBV9 with TRBJ2-5; 10 nucleotides match TRBD1. V dropped 5 bases and J dropped 3; count of bases not matched to a gene: 4. The CDR3 sequence is 14 residues long. Germline V lookup: CDR1 SGDLS, CDR2 YYNGEE. The CDR3 DNA is TGTGCCAGCAGTGCGACAGGGGGCAAAGAGACCCAGTACTTC. As protein: CASSATGGKETQYF.